The TCR beta chain under discussion was sequenced for a study of T cell clonality in common variable immunodeficiency. Whole-study results and caveats: Compared with controls, CVID subjects had fewer shared TCRbeta clones.

Trimming at V came to 5 bases and at J to 0 bases, leaving 3 bases not matched to a gene. This CDR3 has 16 residues. Germline V gives CDR1 MNHEY, CDR2 SMNVEV (reference sequence). In its sample, this clone was seen many times. Its target is unknown. The CDR3 goes on 3 residues after the read ends, and that part is filled in from the germline J gene. Sequencing input was equivalent genomic DNA from CVID and controls. The protocol was immunoSEQ multiplex PCR, while the TCRdb copy is restricted to in-frame clones and leaves out a portion. Sampling found tens of thousands of clones, none seen once. This chain joins TRBV27 and TRBJ2-2; 10 bases match TRBD2. Input material: peripheral blood mononuclear cells. The origin of this receptor is a person aged 18 to 75 in good health. This chain's CDR3 is CASSPAGGANTGELFF. Partial CDR3 DNA: TGTGCCAGCAGTCCAGCGGGAGGGGCGAACACCGGGGAG.